This T cell receptor (beta chain) appears in the sequencing data of a study of metastatic and nonmetastatic thyroid tumors. Each patient went into thyroid surgery without having received any treatment. Under the authors' procedure: The distant-metastasis classifier for papillary thyroid cancer was built from CDR3 differences across clinicopathological groups. TCRdb re-called the PCR reads with MiXCR. The V and J calls were determined by TCRdb, not by the authors. The sample includes roughly 71,000 clones, around 19% of them seen just once. Study results and limitations: Patients with malignant thyroid tumors reportedly had significantly higher TCR beta diversity than those with benign nodules, in blood and tumor.

This CDR3 region has 13 residues. Deletions cut 5 bases from V and 3 bases from J, with 8 bases between. Many counts were recorded for this clone. Its specificity is not known. The sequence was obtained from a female donor with papillary thyroid cancer or a benign thyroid nodule (not recorded which). Some clones in this sample may be carry-over from other donors' samples. The chain recombines TRBV12-3 or TRBV12-4 with TRBJ1-5; D gene unclear. Material: blood. Written as DNA, the CDR3 is TGTGCCAGCAGTCCCCAGGACAATCAGCCCCAGCATTTT. Its protein product is CASSPQDNQPQHF.